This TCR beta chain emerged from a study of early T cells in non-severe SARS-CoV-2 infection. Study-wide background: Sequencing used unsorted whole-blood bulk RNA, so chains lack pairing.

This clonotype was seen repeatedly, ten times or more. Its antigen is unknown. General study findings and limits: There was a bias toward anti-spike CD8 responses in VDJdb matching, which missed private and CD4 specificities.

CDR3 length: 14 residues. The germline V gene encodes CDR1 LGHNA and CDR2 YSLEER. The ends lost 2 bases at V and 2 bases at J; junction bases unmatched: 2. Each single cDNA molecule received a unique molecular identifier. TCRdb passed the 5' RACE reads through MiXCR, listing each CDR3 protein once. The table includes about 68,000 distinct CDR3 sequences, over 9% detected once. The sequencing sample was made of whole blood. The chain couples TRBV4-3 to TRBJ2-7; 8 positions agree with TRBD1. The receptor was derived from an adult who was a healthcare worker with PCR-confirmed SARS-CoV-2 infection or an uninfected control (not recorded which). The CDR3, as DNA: TGCGCCAGCAGCCAAAGGACAGGGCCCTACGAGCAGTACTTC. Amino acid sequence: CASSQRTGPYEQYF.